This TCR beta chain was retrieved from a study of beta chain features in type 1 diabetes. Overall study findings and caveats: PCR, the amplification step, might favor shorter templates, equally in patients and controls. Shorter TCRB CDR3s, moderately but significantly so, were found in Type 1 diabetes patients in all four CD4+ subsets.

What was sequenced were expressed TCRB transcripts, since all of the isolated RNA had been reverse transcribed. Here immunoSEQ multiplex PCR was the method, and the copy in TCRdb shows in-frame clones only, minus some. The data show 250,000 to 300,000 clones, less than 30% seen once. This clone appeared a few times. Its target is not known. Different DNA sequences within this sample yield the same CDR3. This CDR3 is built from 14 residues. Germline loops: CDR1 SGHRS, CDR2 YFSETQ. Trimming pared 5 bases from V and 2 bases from J, leaving 8 bases between. V and J are TRBV5-1 and TRBJ2-6; a weak D match, TRBD1 (5 bases). The specimen sequenced was naive CD4+ T cells from blood. The TCR was taken from a woman in her twenties or thirties with type 1 diabetes. CDR3 coding DNA: TGCGCCAGCAGTTCGACAGCTGGGGCCAACGTCCTGACTTTC. Residues: CASSSTAGANVLTF.